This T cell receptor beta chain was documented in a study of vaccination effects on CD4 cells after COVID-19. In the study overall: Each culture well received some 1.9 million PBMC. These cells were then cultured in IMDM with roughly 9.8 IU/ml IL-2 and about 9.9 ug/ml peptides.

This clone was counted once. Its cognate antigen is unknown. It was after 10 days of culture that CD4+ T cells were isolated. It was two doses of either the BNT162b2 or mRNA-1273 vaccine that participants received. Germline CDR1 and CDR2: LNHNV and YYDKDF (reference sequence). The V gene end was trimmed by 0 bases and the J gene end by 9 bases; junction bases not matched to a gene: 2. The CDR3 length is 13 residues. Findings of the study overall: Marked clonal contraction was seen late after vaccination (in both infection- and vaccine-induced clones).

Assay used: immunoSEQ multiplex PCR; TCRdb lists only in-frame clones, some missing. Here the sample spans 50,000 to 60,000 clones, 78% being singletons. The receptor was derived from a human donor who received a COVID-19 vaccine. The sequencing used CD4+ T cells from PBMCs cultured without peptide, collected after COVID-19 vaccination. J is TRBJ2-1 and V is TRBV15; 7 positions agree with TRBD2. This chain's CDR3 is CATSRDSGGEQFF. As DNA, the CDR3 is TGTGCCACCAGCAGAGATTCGGGGGGTGAGCAGTTCTTC.